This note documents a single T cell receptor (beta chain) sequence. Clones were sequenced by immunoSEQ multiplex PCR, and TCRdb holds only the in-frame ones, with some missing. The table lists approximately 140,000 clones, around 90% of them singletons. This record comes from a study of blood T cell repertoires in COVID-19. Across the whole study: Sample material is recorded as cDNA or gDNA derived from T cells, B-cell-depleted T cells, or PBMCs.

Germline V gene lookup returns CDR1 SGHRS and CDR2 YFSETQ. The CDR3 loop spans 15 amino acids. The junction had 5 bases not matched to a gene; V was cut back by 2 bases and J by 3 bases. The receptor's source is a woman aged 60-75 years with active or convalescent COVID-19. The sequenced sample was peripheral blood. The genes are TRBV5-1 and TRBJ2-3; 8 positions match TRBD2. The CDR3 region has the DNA TGCGCCAGCAGCTTTGGAGGCGGGGGGACAGATACGCAGTATTTT. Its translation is CASSFGGGGTDTQYF.